The source of this T cell receptor beta chain is a study of T cell changes during pregnancy in multiple sclerosis. Some clones are missing from TCRdb's copy, which holds only in-frame ones; the method was immunoSEQ multiplex PCR. Of tens of thousands of clones listed, about nine tenths are singletons. Germline CDR1 MGHRA, CDR2 YSYEKL. The CDR3 contains 16 residues. V shed 0 bases and J shed 8 bases, with 17 bases lying between them. This sequence originates from a female donor with multiple sclerosis, enrolled in a pregnancy study. This chain links TRBV4-1 with TRBJ2-1; perhaps TRBD2 as D (5 bases). Here the sequenced sample was peripheral blood, taken in the second trimester of pregnancy. CDR3: CASSQEVGSPRHEQFF. In nucleotides, the CDR3 is TGCGCCAGCAGCCAAGAAGTGGGGAGTCCTCGGCATGAGCAGTTCTTC.